The 2 T cell receptor beta chains in this list originate from one sample, sequenced in a study of cytomegalovirus exposure and HLA in healthy donors (dated by TCRdb to 2015 to 2018). The method was the immunoSEQ multiplex PCR assay. The multiplex PCR relied on a mix of 60 forward primers for TCR Vbeta segments and 13 reverse primers for TCR Jbeta segments. TCRdb limited this immuneACCESS table to in-frame rearrangements with V and J called. A share of clones is missing; checked studies link under half to unresolved V genes, and the rest is unexplained. For this sample the table gives about 160,000 clones, of which approximately 70% were detected only once. The ten largest clonotypes hold approximately 7.1% of the sample. Sequencing input: PBMCs. The receptor source for this set is a man aged 40-49 years in good health and CMV-seropositive.

The chain carries TRBV5-1 and TRBJ2-2, with D possibly TRBD2 on 6 matching bases. Germline V gene sequence: CDR1 SGHRS, CDR2 YFSETQ. Trimming took 1 base from V and 0 from J, leaving 7 bases between them. This CDR3 has 15 residues. The CDR3 here is CASSLTSSNTGELFF. In DNA, the CDR3 is TGCGCCAGCAGCTTGACTAGCTCGAACACCGGGGAGCTGTTTTTT.

The genes are TRBV4-2 and TRBJ2-1; D is perhaps TRBD2 (7 bases). V was pared by 0 bases and J by 5 bases, with 14 bases between. The CDR3 has 16 residues. Germline CDR1 and CDR2: LGHNA and YNFKEQ. This CDR3 reads CASSQDRRGPNNEQFF. DNA for the CDR3: TGTGCCAGCAGCCAAGATCGGCGGGGGCCCAACAATGAGCAGTTCTTC.